This T cell receptor beta chain comes out of a study of early stage breast cancer tumors. V was shortened by 3 bases and J by 4 bases, with 5 bases between the two germline ends. Germline CDR1 MGHRA, CDR2 YSYEKL. This CDR3 has 12 amino acids. Profiled with immunoSEQ multiplex PCR; TCRdb holds only in-frame clones, not every one. The table shows just over 50,000 clones, with around 80% occurring only once. The V and J genes are TRBV4-1 and TRBJ2-3; D unresolved. This receptor was identified in a person in their 40s with breast cancer. The sequencing sample was made of blood. CDR3 in amino acids: CASSQESDTQYF. DNA for the CDR3: TGCGCCAGCAGCCAGGAATCAGATACGCAGTATTTT.